The clone carrying this TCR beta chain showed up just a few times. This sample includes further DNA sequences coding for the same CDR3. As processed by the authors: By means of reference gene primer amplification, nucleated cell counts were estimated. The table came from immunoSEQ multiplex PCR; TCRdb's copy has only in-frame clones and leaves some out. V and J calls plus clone size are reproduced from that table; the DNA served to infer D and trimming. The sample has about 290,000 clones; roughly 90% are singletons. This specimen belongs to a study of blood T cell repertoires in COVID-19. Across the study: The United States, Italy and Spain provided the acute and convalescent COVID-19 samples. PBMCs, B-cell-depleted T cells, or T cells provided the cDNA or gDNA that made up the material.

The CDR3 is 13 residues long. The V and J ends lost 6 bases and 4 bases, in that order; junction bases with no gene match: 5. Germline V gene sequence: CDR1 MDHEN, CDR2 SYDVKM. Enrolment of Seattle patients took place during active infection, and they were followed longitudinally. This clonotype was sampled from a woman younger than 45 with COVID-19, enrolled during active disease. Sequenced sample: peripheral blood. The V and J genes are TRBV28 and TRBJ2-7; 8 positions match TRBD1. The CDR3 loop is CASSPRGPYEQYF. The CDR3 coding sequence is TGTGCCAGCAGCCCCAGGGGGCCGTACGAGCAGTACTTC.